These 14 T cell receptor beta chains originate from one sample sequenced in a study of identical twins. One entry per CDR3 protein, called by TCRdb with MiXCR from the 5' RACE reads. The data show approximately 600,000 distinct CDR3 sequences, under 8.5% seen once. The sample was also linked to a second study, of yellow fever vaccine responses in identical twins.

Sequencing input: PBMCs. Receptors were obtained from a woman in her late teens or twenties in good health.

The sample holds many counts of this clonotype. J is TRBJ2-1 and V is TRBV24-1, with TRBD1 as a possible D gene (6 bases). Germline V gives CDR1 KGHDR, CDR2 SFDVKD. The CDR3 has 14 residues. V was cut by 5 bases and J by 4 bases, with 11 bases left in between. CDR3 sequence (DNA): TGTGCCACCAGTGTTGGGACACCTTACAATGAGCAGTTCTTC. Amino acids: CATSVGTPYNEQFF.

The chain has TRBV7-3 and TRBJ2-1; D may be TRBD2 (5 bases). Per the germline V gene, CDR1 is SGHTA and CDR2 is FQGTGA. Trimming stripped 4 bases from V and 1 base from J, with 11 bases between. The CDR3 sequence is 15 residues long. CDR3: CASSSSGMSYNEQFF. CDR3 bases: TGTGCCAGCAGCTCTTCCGGGATGTCCTACAATGAGCAGTTCTTC.

The chain combines TRBV10-3 with TRBJ1-1; D ambiguous. Between the trimmed V and J ends, which lost 10 bases and 6 bases, there was a span of 18 bases. Germline CDR1 reads ENHRY; CDR2 reads SYGVKD. This CDR3 is 13 amino acids long. CDR3 region: CATRLIEDAEAFF. CDR3 nucleotides: TGTGCCACCAGACTGATAGAGGACGCTGAAGCTTTCTTT.

This clonotype occurred many times. The chain employs TRBV7-2 and TRBJ2-1; 7 nucleotides line up with TRBD1. The CDR3 runs to 16 residues. The trim removed 6 bases at V and 0 bases at J, leaving 8 bases unmatched. CDR1 is SGHTA and CDR2 is FQGNSA in the germline V gene. CDR3 in amino acids: CASRSSGTVSYNEQFF. The CDR3 bases are TGTGCCAGCAGATCCTCCGGGACAGTCTCCTACAATGAGCAGTTCTTC.

This clonotype has just a few counts. The V call is TRBV12-3 or TRBV12-4, the J call TRBJ1-6; perhaps TRBD1 as D (5 bases). CDR3 length: 15 residues. V shed 5 bases and J shed 9 bases, with 17 bases lying between them. The CDR3 here is CASSPRTGVFSPLHF. The CDR3 coding sequence is TGTGCCAGCAGTCCCCGTACGGGGGTATTTTCACCCCTCCACTTT.

V and J are TRBV20-1 and TRBJ2-1, with 9 bases that match TRBD2. Germline V gene sequence: CDR1 DFQATT, CDR2 SNEGSKA (reference sequence). The V and J ends lost 0 bases and 5 bases, in that order; junction bases with no gene match: 8. CDR3 size: 16 residues. CDR3 sequence reads: CSARDWRGGLHNEQFF. The CDR3 bases are TGCAGTGCTAGAGATTGGCGGGGGGGCCTTCACAATGAGCAGTTCTTC.

The chain uses TRBV20-1 and TRBJ1-1; D is unresolved. V shed 0 bases and J shed 3 bases, with 8 bases lying between them. The CDR3 consists of 13 residues. Germline V gives CDR1 DFQATT, CDR2 SNEGSKA (reference sequence). The CDR3 is CSAREARDTEAFF. As DNA, the CDR3 is TGCAGTGCTAGAGAGGCAAGGGACACTGAAGCTTTCTTT.

V gene TRBV10-3 combines with J gene TRBJ2-1; TRBD2 aligns across 11 bases. This CDR3 contains 17 residues. J was trimmed by 6 bases and V by 2 bases; bases with no gene match: 9. CDR1 is ENHRY, CDR2 SYGVKD, per germline. The CDR3 sequence: CAISEIQLAGAGNEQFF. The CDR3 DNA reads as TGTGCCATCAGTGAGATACAACTAGCGGGAGCAGGCAATGAGCAGTTCTTC.

For the CDR3, the DNA is TGCGCCAGCAGCCAAGATCATGACAGTGAAGCTTTCTTT. This encodes CASSQDHDSEAFF. The rearrangement joins TRBV4-1 to TRBJ1-1; TRBD1 might be the D (5 bases). CDR1 is MGHRA and CDR2 is YSYEKL in the germline V gene. This CDR3 spans 13 amino acids. The V end was cut by 0 bases, the J end by 7 bases, with 9 bases between.

This clonotype was observed many times. This chain links TRBV6-4 with TRBJ2-2, with TRBD1 matching over 7 bases. CDR1 MRHNA and CDR2 SNTAGT come from the germline V gene. This CDR3 is built from 12 residues. Unmatched junction bases numbered 0, after V lost 5 bases and J lost 6 bases. CDR3 nucleotide sequence: TGTGCCAGCAGTCAGGGGGCCGGGGAGCTGTTTTTT. It translates to CASSQGAGELFF.

The table lists this clonotype with many counts. The chain combines TRBV7-9 with TRBJ2-7; 11 positions agree with TRBD2. CDR1 is SEHNR, CDR2 FQNEAQ, per germline (reference sequence). This CDR3 has 15 residues. Trimming removed 1 base from V and 7 bases from J; junction bases left unmatched: 6. CDR3 sequence reads: CASSLELAGVREQYF. DNA of the CDR3: TGTGCCAGCAGCTTAGAACTAGCGGGAGTCAGGGAGCAGTACTTC. The full variable domain, completed using reference TRBV7-9 and TRBJ2-7, is DTGVSQNPRHKITKRGQNVTFRCDPISEHNRLYWYRQTLGQGPEFLTYFQNEAQLEKSRLLSDRFSAERPKGSFSTLEIQRTEQGDSAMYLCASSLELAGVREQYFGPGTRLTVT.

This clonotype was counted between two and nine times. This chain uses TRBV12-3 or TRBV12-4 with TRBJ1-6; 7 bases agree with TRBD1. CDR3 size: 14 residues. Germline trimming cut 1 base from V and 10 bases from J; bases unmatched to any gene: 4. The DNA of the CDR3 is TGTGCCAGCAGTTTAGAGGGGGCAAGGTCACCCCTCCACTTT. Translating it yields CASSLEGARSPLHF.

This clonotype showed up just a few times. The DNA for the CDR3 is TGTGCCAGCAGTCTACAGCAGCTCGGGGAGCTGTTTTTT. It encodes CASSLQQLGELFF. This sequence joins TRBV28 and TRBJ2-2; D unresolved. This CDR3 is 13 amino acids long. Germline V gives CDR1 MDHEN, CDR2 SYDVKM. V shed 5 bases and J shed 7 bases, with 11 bases lying between them.

This clonotype has more than one count but fewer than ten. The genes are TRBV27 and TRBJ2-4; D not certain. Germline V gene sequence: CDR1 MNHEY, CDR2 SMNVEV (reference sequence). Between the trimmed V and J ends, which lost 2 bases and 0 bases, there was a span of 8 bases. The CDR3 length is 15 residues. The CDR3 spells CASSLLTQAKNIQYF. In DNA, the CDR3 is TGTGCCAGCAGTTTACTCACCCAAGCCAAAAACATTCAGTACTTC.